The present TCR beta chain was sequenced within a study of shared clonotypes between healthy human individuals. Study at large: A donor's plate count was three for CD4 naive and three for CD4 memory; CD8 naive had two and CD8 memory one. Study results and caveats: Investigators collected only blood, and repertoires in tissues likely differ.

Points on this clone: Its antigen is not known.

This CDR3 contains 14 residues. J was trimmed by 8 bases and V by 1 base; bases with no gene match: 5. Germline-derived CDR1 and CDR2 are SGHRS and YFSETQ. Profiling relied on immunoSEQ multiplex PCR, and the TCRdb table lists in-frame clones only, not all of them. The data hold about 680,000 clones, with 74% observed a single time. The V and J genes are TRBV5-1 and TRBJ1-4; TRBD1 matches at 7 bases. The sequence came from a woman in her 30s in good health. The specimen was memory CD4+ T cells sorted from blood. Subset denoted: CD45RA-negative fraction. The CDR3 loop reads CASSLRGPQEKLFF. DNA of the CDR3: TGCGCCAGCAGCTTGAGGGGGCCCCAGGAAAAACTGTTTTTT.